The 21 T cell receptor beta chains presented below share a single source sample, sequenced in a study of cytomegalovirus exposure and HLA in healthy donors. The PCR made use of 60 Vbeta and 13 Jbeta primers. Profiled with immunoSEQ multiplex PCR; TCRdb holds only in-frame clones, not every one. Of 90,000 to 120,000 clones detected, around 73% appear once; the ten largest clones hold roughly 8%. Sequencing input: PBMCs. These TCRs come from a man aged 25-40 years in good health and CMV-seronegative.

The V and J genes are TRBV29-1 and TRBJ1-2, with D possibly matching TRBD1 (5 bases). Trimming removed 6 bases at V and 4 bases at J, with 15 bases between. Germline CDR1 and CDR2: SQVTM and ANQGSEA. The CDR3 loop spans 13 amino acids. The CDR3 DNA reads TGCAGCGTGGGGGAGGGCGCGGGCTATGGCTACACCTTC. As protein: CSVGEGAGYGYTF.

The rearrangement uses TRBV27 and TRBJ1-4; D uncertain. The V and J ends lost 3 bases and 8 bases respectively, with 13 bases between them. Germline V lookup: CDR1 MNHEY, CDR2 SMNVEV (reference sequence). The CDR3 is made up of 14 amino acids. The CDR3 region is CASSFVPLEEKLFF. The CDR3 DNA sequence: TGTGCCAGCAGTTTTGTTCCTTTGGAGGAAAAACTGTTTTTT.

This clone turned up a few times. Other DNA sequences in this sample translate to the same CDR3. The chain joins TRBV7-9 to TRBJ2-1, with 7 bases lining up with TRBD1. J was trimmed by 1 base and V by 1 base; bases with no gene match: 1. Germline CDR1 and CDR2: SEHNR and FQNEAQ (reference sequence). The CDR3 is made up of 15 amino acids. CDR3 in DNA: TGTGCCAGCAGCTTAGTACAGGGGTCCTACAATGAGCAGTTCTTC. It codes for CASSLVQGSYNEQFF.

This clone appeared once. This rearrangement joins TRBV28 to TRBJ2-7; 7 nucleotides line up with TRBD1. V was pared by 4 bases and J by 3 bases, with 9 bases of the junction left unmatched. This CDR3 region has 15 residues. Germline CDR1 reads MDHEN; CDR2 reads SYDVKM. CDR3 sequence reads: CASSSLDRVRYEQYF. The CDR3 bases are TGTGCCAGCAGTTCCCTCGACAGGGTTCGCTACGAGCAGTACTTC.

The chain joins TRBV10-3 to TRBJ1-1; 9 bases match TRBD1. V shed 2 bases and J 8 bases; nucleotides not matched to a gene: 3. The CDR3 runs 13 residues. Germline CDR1 reads ENHRY; CDR2 reads SYGVKD. The CDR3 bases are TGTGCCATCAGTGAGAGTGGACAGGGGGAAGCTTTCTTT. It codes for CAISESGQGEAFF.

The chain recombines TRBV30 with TRBJ2-2; 12 bases align to TRBD2. V was pared by 3 bases and J by 1 base, with 0 bases of the junction left unmatched. The CDR3 extends over 15 amino acids. Looked up from germline, CDR1 is GTSNPN and CDR2 is SVGIG (reference sequence). The CDR3 DNA follows: TGTGCCTGGAGGACTAGCGGGGGGAACACCGGGGAGCTGTTTTTT. Its protein product is CAWRTSGGNTGELFF.

The CDR3 coding sequence is TGTGCCAGCAGTGGGGCAGGACAGGGGGCTGTTGAAGGGACCCAGTACTTC. Translating it yields CASSGAGQGAVEGTQYF. The V and J genes are TRBV6-1 and TRBJ2-5; 11 nucleotides align to TRBD1. Per germline, CDR1 MNHNS and CDR2 SASEGT. This CDR3 contains 17 residues. V lost 4 bases to trimming and J lost 7 bases; unmatched junction nucleotides: 14.

The chain has TRBV9 and TRBJ2-5, with 11 positions matching TRBD2. Germline V gives CDR1 SGDLS, CDR2 YYNGEE. The CDR3 spans 17 residues. V was clipped by 0 bases and J by 3 bases; unmatched bases: 7. The CDR3 loop is CASSVGLAGRLEETQYF. CDR3 sequence (DNA): TGTGCCAGCAGCGTAGGACTAGCGGGGCGATTAGAAGAGACCCAGTACTTC.

J is TRBJ2-5 and V is TRBV5-4; 9 nucleotides match TRBD1. V was pared by 6 bases and J by 5 bases, with 11 bases of the junction left unmatched. Germline V gives CDR1 SGHNT, CDR2 YYREEE (reference sequence). The CDR3 is 15 residues long. The CDR3 DNA sequence: TGTGCCAGCATCCACAAACAGGGGGCAAGGGAGACCCAGTACTTC. It codes for CASIHKQGARETQYF.

The chain is built from TRBV25-1 and TRBJ2-7; D is undetermined. CDR3 length: 11 residues. The ends were cut back, 5 bases at V and 4 bases at J, with 6 bases in the middle. CDR1 MGHDK and CDR2 SYGVNS come from the germline V gene. The CDR3: CASSYYYEQYF. DNA for the CDR3: TGTGCCAGCAGTTACTATTACGAGCAGTACTTC.

This clone has just a few counts. The V call is TRBV9, the J call TRBJ2-1; a weak D match, TRBD1 (6 bases). Germline V gives CDR1 SGDLS, CDR2 YYNGEE. This CDR3 region has 14 residues. V lost 0 bases and J lost 5, with 9 bases in between. The CDR3 is CASSVEDSNNEQFF. The CDR3 DNA follows: TGTGCCAGCAGCGTAGAGGACAGCAACAATGAGCAGTTCTTC.

The chain carries TRBV5-1 and TRBJ2-1, with TRBD1 matching 10 bases. Trimming at V came to 5 bases and at J to 5 bases, leaving 13 bases not matched to a gene. The CDR3 covers 17 residues. Germline V gives CDR1 SGHRS, CDR2 YFSETQ. The chain's CDR3 is CASRLITGTGVNNEQFF. CDR3 DNA sequence: TGCGCCAGCAGATTGATAACCGGGACAGGGGTGAACAATGAGCAGTTCTTC. The variable domain in full, with the rest retrieved from reference TRBV5-1 and TRBJ2-1, is KAGVTQTPRYLIKTRGQQVTLSCSPISGHRSVSWYQQTPGQGLQFLFEYFSETQRNKGNFPGRFSGRQFSNSRSEMNVSTLELGDSALYLCASRLITGTGVNNEQFFGPGTRLTVL.

This chain connects TRBV5-1 to TRBJ2-2, with D tentatively TRBD1 (5 bases). Per the germline V gene, CDR1 is SGHRS and CDR2 is YFSETQ. The CDR3 covers 15 residues. The V end was cut by 5 bases, the J end by 6 bases, with 17 bases between. CDR3 DNA: TGCGCCAGCAGTAAAGCCCAGGGTAACGCCGGGGAGCTGTTTTTT. The encoded protein is CASSKAQGNAGELFF.

The chain links TRBV6-1 to TRBJ1-6; D may be TRBD1 (6 bases). CDR1 and CDR2 (germline): MNHNS, SASEGT. Trimming left V 3 bases short and J 9 bases short, with 15 bases between. The CDR3 spans 15 residues. The CDR3 is CASSETGRFFSPLHF. Written as DNA, the CDR3 is TGTGCCAGCAGTGAGACAGGTCGGTTCTTTTCACCCCTCCACTTT.

The chain links TRBV30 to TRBJ1-4; 8 bases map to TRBD1. The V gene's germline CDR1 is GTSNPN and CDR2 SVGIG (reference sequence). The CDR3 has 11 amino acids. J was trimmed by 8 bases and V by 8 bases; bases with no gene match: 4. CDR3 nucleotide sequence: TGTGCCGGACAGGGCAACGAAAAACTGTTTTTT. It is translated as CAGQGNEKLFF.

This clone was observed a single time. The chain combines TRBV18 with TRBJ1-2; weak D call: TRBD1 (5 bases). This CDR3 comprises 17 residues. Trimming removed 0 bases from V and 4 bases from J, with 18 bases in between. CDR1 is KGHSH, CDR2 LQKENI, per germline. CDR3 nucleotide sequence: TGTGCCAGCTCACCACCCGACCCACGGGGGACCTTCTATGGCTACACCTTC. It yields the protein CASSPPDPRGTFYGYTF.

The CDR3 reads CASSQEGQGATYEQYF. The CDR3 nucleotides read TGCGCCAGCAGCCAAGAAGGACAGGGGGCAACCTACGAGCAGTACTTC. The chain recombines TRBV4-1 with TRBJ2-7; 11 nucleotides agree with TRBD1. The germline gives CDR1 MGHRA, CDR2 YSYEKL. The CDR3 covers 16 residues. Germline trimming cut 0 bases from V and 2 bases from J; bases unmatched to any gene: 3.

The V call is TRBV27, the J call TRBJ1-1; D uncertain. The V gene's germline CDR1 is MNHEY and CDR2 SMNVEV (reference sequence). CDR3 size: 14 residues. The ends were cut back, 0 bases at V and 4 bases at J, with 9 bases in the middle. The CDR3 loop is CASSLSGPATEAFF. The CDR3 coding sequence is TGTGCCAGCAGTTTATCGGGCCCGGCCACTGAAGCTTTCTTT.

The chain employs TRBV30 and TRBJ2-5; 8 bases match TRBD2. J lost 4 bases, V lost 3 bases, and 10 bases had no gene match. The CDR3 is 15 amino acids. Germline CDR1 reads GTSNPN; CDR2 reads SVGIG (reference sequence). CDR3 bases: TGTGCCTGGAGCCCCTACGGGGGGGGCCGAGAGACCCAGTACTTC. It yields the protein CAWSPYGGGRETQYF.

This clone was recorded once. The CDR3 loop is CASSEGGASYNEQFF. The CDR3 region has the DNA TGTGCCAGCAGTGAAGGGGGAGCCTCCTACAATGAGCAGTTCTTC. The chain combines TRBV2 with TRBJ2-1; D might be TRBD2 (5 bases). There are 15 residues in the CDR3. The V gene lost 1 base and the J gene lost 0 bases, with 7 bases spanning the gap. Germline CDR1 reads SNHLY; CDR2 reads FYNNEI. The full variable domain, completed using reference TRBV2 and TRBJ2-1, is EPEVTQTPSHQVTQMGQEVILRCVPISNHLYFYWYRQILGQKVEFLVSFYNNEISEKSEIFDDQFSVERPDGSNFTLKIRSTKLEDSAMYFCASSEGGASYNEQFFGPGTRLTVL.

The V call is TRBV28, the J call TRBJ1-5; tentative D call: TRBD1 (5 bases). CDR3 size: 17 residues. The V end was cut by 5 bases, the J end by 3 bases, with 20 bases between. Germline V lookup: CDR1 MDHEN, CDR2 SYDVKM. The CDR3 loop is CASSPDFGTLSNQPQHF. In DNA form, the CDR3 reads TGTGCCAGCAGTCCCGATTTCGGGACTCTTTCCAATCAGCCCCAGCATTTT.